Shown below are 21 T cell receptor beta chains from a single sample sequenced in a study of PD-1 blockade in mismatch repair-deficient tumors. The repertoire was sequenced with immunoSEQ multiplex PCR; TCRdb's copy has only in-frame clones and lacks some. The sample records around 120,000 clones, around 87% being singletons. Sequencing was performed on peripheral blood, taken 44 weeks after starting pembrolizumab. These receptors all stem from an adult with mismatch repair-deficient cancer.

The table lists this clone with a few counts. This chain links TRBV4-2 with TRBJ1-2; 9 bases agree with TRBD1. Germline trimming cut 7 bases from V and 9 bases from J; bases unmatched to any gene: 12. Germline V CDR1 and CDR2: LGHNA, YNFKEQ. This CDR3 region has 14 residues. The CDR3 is CASNYAGTGKSYTF. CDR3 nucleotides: TGTGCCAGCAACTACGCCGGGACAGGGAAAAGCTACACCTTC.

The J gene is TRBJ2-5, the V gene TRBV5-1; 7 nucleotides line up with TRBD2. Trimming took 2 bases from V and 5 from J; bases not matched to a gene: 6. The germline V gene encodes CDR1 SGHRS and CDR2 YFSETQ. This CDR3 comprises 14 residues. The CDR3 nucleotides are TGCGCCAGCAGCTTCTCTGCGGGAGTTGAGACCCAGTACTTC. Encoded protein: CASSFSAGVETQYF.

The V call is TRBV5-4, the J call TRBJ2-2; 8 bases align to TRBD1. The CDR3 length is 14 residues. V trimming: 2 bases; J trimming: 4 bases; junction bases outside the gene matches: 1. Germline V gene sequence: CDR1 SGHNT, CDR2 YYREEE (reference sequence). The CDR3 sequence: CASSFTGGTGELFF. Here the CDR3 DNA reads TGTGCCAGCAGCTTTACAGGGGGCACCGGGGAGCTGTTTTTT.

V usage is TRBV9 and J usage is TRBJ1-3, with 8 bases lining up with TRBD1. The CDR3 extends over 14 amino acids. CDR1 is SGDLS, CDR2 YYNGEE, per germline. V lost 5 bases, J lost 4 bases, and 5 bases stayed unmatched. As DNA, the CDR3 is TGTGCCAGCAGTAACAGGGGGGAAGGAAACACCATATATTTT. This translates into CASSNRGEGNTIYF.

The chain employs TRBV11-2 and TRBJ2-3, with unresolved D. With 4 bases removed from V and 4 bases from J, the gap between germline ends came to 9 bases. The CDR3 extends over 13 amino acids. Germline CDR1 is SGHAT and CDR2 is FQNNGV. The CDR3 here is CASSSRLADTQYF. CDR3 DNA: TGTGCCAGCAGCTCAAGGTTGGCAGATACGCAGTATTTT.

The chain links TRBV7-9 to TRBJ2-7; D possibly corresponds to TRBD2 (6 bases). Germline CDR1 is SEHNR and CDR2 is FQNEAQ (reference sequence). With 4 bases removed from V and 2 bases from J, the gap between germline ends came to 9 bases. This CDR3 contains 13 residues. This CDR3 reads CASSSAGAYEQYF. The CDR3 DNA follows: TGTGCCAGCAGCTCAGCGGGCGCCTACGAGCAGTACTTC.

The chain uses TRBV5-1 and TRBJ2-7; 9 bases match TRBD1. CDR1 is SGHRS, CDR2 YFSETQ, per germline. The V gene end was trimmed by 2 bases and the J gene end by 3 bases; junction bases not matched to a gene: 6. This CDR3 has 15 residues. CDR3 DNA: TGCGCCAGCAGCTTCCGGGACAGGGATGGCTACGAGCAGTACTTC. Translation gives CASSFRDRDGYEQYF.

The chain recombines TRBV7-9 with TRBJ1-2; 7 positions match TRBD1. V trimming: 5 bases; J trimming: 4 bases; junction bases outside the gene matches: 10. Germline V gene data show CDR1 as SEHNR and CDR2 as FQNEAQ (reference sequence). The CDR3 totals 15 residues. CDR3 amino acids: CASSETGPGGYGYTF. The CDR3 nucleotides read TGTGCCAGCAGCGAGACAGGGCCGGGCGGCTATGGCTACACCTTC.

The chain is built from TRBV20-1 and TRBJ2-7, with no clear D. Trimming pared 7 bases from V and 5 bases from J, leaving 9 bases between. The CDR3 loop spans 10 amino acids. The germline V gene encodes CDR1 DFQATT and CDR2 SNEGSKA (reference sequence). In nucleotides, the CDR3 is TGCAGTGGGGGTCCAAACGAGCAGTACTTC. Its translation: CSGGPNEQYF.

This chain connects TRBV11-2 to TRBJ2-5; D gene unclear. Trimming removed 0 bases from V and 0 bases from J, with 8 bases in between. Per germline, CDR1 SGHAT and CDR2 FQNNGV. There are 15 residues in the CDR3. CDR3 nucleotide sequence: TGTGCCAGCAGCTTAGATAGACGTTACCAAGAGACCCAGTACTTC. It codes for CASSLDRRYQETQYF.

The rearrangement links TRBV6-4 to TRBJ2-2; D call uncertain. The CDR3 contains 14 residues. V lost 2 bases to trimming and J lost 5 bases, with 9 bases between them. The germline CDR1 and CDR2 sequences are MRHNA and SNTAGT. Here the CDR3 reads CASSDQPWTGELFF. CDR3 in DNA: TGTGCCAGCAGTGACCAGCCTTGGACCGGGGAGCTGTTTTTT.

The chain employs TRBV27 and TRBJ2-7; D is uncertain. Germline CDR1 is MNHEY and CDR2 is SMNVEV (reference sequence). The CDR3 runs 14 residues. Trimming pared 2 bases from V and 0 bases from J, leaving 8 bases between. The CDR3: CASSLHKNSYEQYF. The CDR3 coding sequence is TGTGCCAGCAGTTTACACAAAAACTCCTACGAGCAGTACTTC.

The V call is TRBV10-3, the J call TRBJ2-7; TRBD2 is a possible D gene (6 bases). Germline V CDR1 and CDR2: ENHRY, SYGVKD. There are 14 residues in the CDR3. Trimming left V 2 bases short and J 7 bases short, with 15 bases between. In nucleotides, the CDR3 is TGTGCCATCAGTGAGGGCGGGGTTTCGGGAGAGCAGTACTTC. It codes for CAISEGGVSGEQYF.

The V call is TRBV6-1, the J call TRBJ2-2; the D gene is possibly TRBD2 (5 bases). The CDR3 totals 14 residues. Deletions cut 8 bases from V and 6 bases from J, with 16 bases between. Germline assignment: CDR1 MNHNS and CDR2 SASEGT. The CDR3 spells CASGGRLTAGELFF. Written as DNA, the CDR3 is TGTGCCAGCGGAGGACGGTTGACGGCCGGGGAGCTGTTTTTT.

In DNA, the CDR3 is TGTGCCATCAGTGAGCGGCGAGTCCAAGAGACCCAGTACTTC. Amino acids: CAISERRVQETQYF. The V gene is TRBV10-3, the J gene TRBJ2-5; D unclear. Germline CDR1 is ENHRY and CDR2 is SYGVKD. The CDR3 length is 14 residues. Trimming removed 2 bases at V and 1 base at J, with 8 bases between.

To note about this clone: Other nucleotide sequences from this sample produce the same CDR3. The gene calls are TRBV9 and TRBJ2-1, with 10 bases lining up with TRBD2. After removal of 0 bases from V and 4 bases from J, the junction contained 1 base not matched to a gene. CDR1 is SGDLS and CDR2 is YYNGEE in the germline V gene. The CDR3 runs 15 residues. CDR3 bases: TGTGCCAGCAGCGTAGGGACTAGCGGATACAATGAGCAGTTCTTC. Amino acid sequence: CASSVGTSGYNEQFF.

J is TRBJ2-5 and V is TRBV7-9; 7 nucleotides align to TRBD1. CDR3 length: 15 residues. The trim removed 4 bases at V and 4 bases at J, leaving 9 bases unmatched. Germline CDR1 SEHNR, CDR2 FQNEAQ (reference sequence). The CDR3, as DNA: TGTGCCAGCAGCTCAACCCCCCGGACAGGAGAGACCCAGTACTTC. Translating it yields CASSSTPRTGETQYF.

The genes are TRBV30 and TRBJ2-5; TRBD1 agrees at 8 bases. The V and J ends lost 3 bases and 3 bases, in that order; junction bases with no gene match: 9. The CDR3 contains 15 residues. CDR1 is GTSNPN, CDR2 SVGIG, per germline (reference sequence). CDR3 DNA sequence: TGTGCCTGGAGCCTTCCTACAGGGGGGAAAGAGACCCAGTACTTC. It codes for CAWSLPTGGKETQYF.

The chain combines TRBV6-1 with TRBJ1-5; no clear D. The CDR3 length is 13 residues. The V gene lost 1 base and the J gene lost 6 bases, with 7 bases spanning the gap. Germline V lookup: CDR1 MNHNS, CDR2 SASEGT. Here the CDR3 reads CASSEVAGQPQHF. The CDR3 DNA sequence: TGTGCCAGCAGTGAAGTGGCGGGTCAGCCCCAGCATTTT.

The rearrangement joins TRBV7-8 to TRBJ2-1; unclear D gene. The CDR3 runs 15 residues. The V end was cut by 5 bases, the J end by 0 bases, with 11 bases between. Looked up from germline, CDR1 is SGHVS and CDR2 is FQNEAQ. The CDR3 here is CASSLKTSSYNEQFF. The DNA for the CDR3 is TGTGCCAGCAGCCTAAAGACAAGCTCCTACAATGAGCAGTTCTTC.

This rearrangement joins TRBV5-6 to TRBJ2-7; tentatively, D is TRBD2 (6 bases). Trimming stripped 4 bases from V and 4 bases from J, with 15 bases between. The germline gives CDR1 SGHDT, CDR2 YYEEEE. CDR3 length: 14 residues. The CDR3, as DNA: TGTGCCAGCAGCCCAGGACTAACAGATTACGAGCAGTACTTC. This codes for CASSPGLTDYEQYF.